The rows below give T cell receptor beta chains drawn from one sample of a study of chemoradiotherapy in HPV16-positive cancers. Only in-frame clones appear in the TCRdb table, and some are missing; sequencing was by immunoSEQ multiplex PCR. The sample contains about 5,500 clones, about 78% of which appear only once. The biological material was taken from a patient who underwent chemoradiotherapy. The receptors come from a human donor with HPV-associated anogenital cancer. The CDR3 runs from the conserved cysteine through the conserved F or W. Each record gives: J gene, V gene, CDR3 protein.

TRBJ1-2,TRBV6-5,CASSYRGGKGYTF
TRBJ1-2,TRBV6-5,CASSRDRDYGYTF
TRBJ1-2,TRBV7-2,CASSLEPANYGYTF
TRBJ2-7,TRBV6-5,CASSGAMNYEQYF
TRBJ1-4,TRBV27,CASSSWDRDNEKLFF
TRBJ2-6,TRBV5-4,CASSLEWRGGLGANVLTF
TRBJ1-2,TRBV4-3,CASSPANRGDGYTF
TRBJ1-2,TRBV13,CASSSYGTGGSHYYGYTF
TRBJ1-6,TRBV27,CASSVTGSSYNSPLHF
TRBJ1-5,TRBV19,CATKGQGNQPQHF
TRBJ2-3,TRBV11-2,CASSLGTGNTDTQYF
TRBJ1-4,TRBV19,CARTEDRGRNEKLFF
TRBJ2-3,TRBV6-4,CASSLSGGASDTQYF
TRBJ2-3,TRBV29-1,CSVGWGTSTDTQYF
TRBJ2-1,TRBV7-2,CASSRSMVNEQFF
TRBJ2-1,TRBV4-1,CASSKGPGTMYNEQFF
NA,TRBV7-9,CASRPTSGVQGTQYF
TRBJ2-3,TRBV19,CASAPSRGYTDTQYF
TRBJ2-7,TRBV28,CASSLPLMGQTYEQYF
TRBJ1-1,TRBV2,CASSEPPFPTEAFF
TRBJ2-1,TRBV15,CATSRDPGSRQFYNEQFF
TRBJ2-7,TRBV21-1,CASSKGGGIYEQYF
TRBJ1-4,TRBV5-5,CASSLGRIQEKLFF
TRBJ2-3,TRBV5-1,CASSPGSRTTDTQYF
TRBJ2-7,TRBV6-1,CASSEPGQGASYEQYF
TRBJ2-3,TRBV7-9,CASSLARPPSDTQYF
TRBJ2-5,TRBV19,CASSIRSGVRETQYF
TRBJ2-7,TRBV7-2,CASSPTYYEQYF
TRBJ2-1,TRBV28,CASPPPAASYNEQFF
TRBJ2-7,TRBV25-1,CASSEKGQGFYEQYF
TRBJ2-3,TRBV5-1,CASSPPSGTDTQYF
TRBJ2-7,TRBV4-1,CASSQEYVRDVRYEQYF
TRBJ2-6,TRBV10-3,CAISGSGAGANVLTF
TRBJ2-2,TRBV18,CASSPPDFHGELFF
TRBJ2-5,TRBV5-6,CASSHSGLGEETQYF
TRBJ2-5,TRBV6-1,CASSELSVQYF
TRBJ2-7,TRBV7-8,CASSSYMPTYEQYF
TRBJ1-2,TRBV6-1,CASSPQGAGGYTF